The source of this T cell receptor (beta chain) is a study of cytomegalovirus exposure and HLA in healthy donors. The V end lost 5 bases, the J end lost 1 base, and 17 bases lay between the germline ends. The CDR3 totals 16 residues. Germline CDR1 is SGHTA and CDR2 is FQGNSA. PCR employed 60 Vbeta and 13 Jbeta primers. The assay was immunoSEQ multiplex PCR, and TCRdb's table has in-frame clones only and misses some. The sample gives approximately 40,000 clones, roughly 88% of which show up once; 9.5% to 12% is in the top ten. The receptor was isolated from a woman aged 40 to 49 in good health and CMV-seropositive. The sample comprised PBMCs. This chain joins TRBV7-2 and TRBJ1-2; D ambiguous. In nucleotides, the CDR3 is TGTGCCAGCAGCCTATTGGGCACCGCACATAACTATGGCTACACCTTC. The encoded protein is CASSLLGTAHNYGYTF.